Presented here are 30 T cell receptor beta chains from one specimen sequenced in a study of blood T cell repertoires in COVID-19. The protocol was immunoSEQ multiplex PCR, while the TCRdb copy is restricted to in-frame clones and leaves out a portion. The sample comprises tens of thousands of clones, around 93% of which are singletons, and about 2.5% rests with the top ten. The sample comprised peripheral blood. The source of these receptors is a human donor with active COVID-19. The donor label of this sample is uncertain.

V and J are TRBV18 and TRBJ1-6, with 9 bases that match TRBD1. This CDR3 spans 16 amino acids. CDR1 is KGHSH and CDR2 is LQKENI in the germline V gene. J lost 6 bases, V lost 3 bases, and 6 bases had no gene match. CDR3 bases: TGTGCCAGCTCACCCGGGACAGGGACCTCTAATTCACCCCTCCACTTT. Protein product: CASSPGTGTSNSPLHF. Using reference TRBV18 and TRBJ1-6 for the parts outside the CDR3, the full variable domain is NAGVMQNPRHLVRRRGQEARLRCSPMKGHSHVYWYRQLPEEGLKFMVYLQKENIIDESGMPKERFSAEFPKEGPSILRIQQVVRGDSAAYFCASSPGTGTSNSPLHFGNGTRLTVT.

V usage is TRBV9 and J usage is TRBJ2-4; 12 nucleotides align to TRBD2. V was clipped by 0 bases and J by 8 bases; unmatched bases: 9. Germline CDR1 is SGDLS and CDR2 is YYNGEE. CDR3 size: 17 residues. CDR3 sequence reads: CASSVDPSGGALDIQYF. CDR3 coding DNA: TGTGCCAGCAGCGTAGACCCTAGCGGGGGGGCCTTGGACATTCAGTACTTC.

The genes are TRBV7-8 and TRBJ1-5; 10 nucleotides align to TRBD1. The CDR3 is made up of 16 amino acids. CDR1 is SGHVS and CDR2 is FQNEAQ in the germline V gene. The J segment lost 2 bases and the V segment lost 1 base, leaving 2 bases of the junction unmatched. This CDR3 reads CASSLDGQGGNQPQHF. CDR3 DNA sequence: TGTGCCAGCAGCTTAGACGGACAGGGGGGCAATCAGCCCCAGCATTTT.

The rearrangement uses TRBV2 and TRBJ2-7; 7 nucleotides align to TRBD1. The trim removed 5 bases at V and 5 bases at J, leaving 0 bases unmatched. CDR1 is SNHLY and CDR2 is FYNNEI in the germline V gene. The CDR3 length is 11 residues. CDR3 sequence (DNA): TGTGCCAGCAGTACAGGGGACGAGCAGTACTTC. It is translated as CASSTGDEQYF.

Only one count was recorded for this clone. The chain recombines TRBV4-3 with TRBJ2-7; 12 bases match TRBD1. The CDR3 has 16 residues. Germline V CDR1 and CDR2: LGHNA, YSLEER. Unmatched junction bases numbered 11, after V lost 4 bases and J lost 7 bases. CDR3 in DNA: TGCGCCAGCAGCCCCCTTACCGGGACAGGGGGCGGTGAGCAGTACTTC. Encoded protein: CASSPLTGTGGGEQYF.

This sequence joins TRBV6-5 and TRBJ1-2; the match to TRBD1 covers 8 bases. This CDR3 has 13 amino acids. V dropped 11 bases and J dropped 6; count of bases not matched to a gene: 11. The V gene's germline CDR1 is MNHEY and CDR2 SVGAGI. The chain's CDR3 is CAGTDRDGDGYTF. CDR3 sequence (DNA): TGTGCCGGAACGGACAGGGACGGTGATGGCTACACCTTC.

J is TRBJ2-7 and V is TRBV5-1, with 7 bases identical to TRBD1. Germline V gene lookup returns CDR1 SGHRS and CDR2 YFSETQ. The CDR3 loop spans 16 amino acids. The ends lost 4 bases at V and 0 bases at J; junction bases unmatched: 10. The CDR3: CASSPETGWSSYEQYF. CDR3 DNA sequence: TGCGCCAGCAGCCCCGAGACAGGGTGGAGCTCCTACGAGCAGTACTTC.

J is TRBJ1-5 and V is TRBV6-2 or TRBV6-3, with 9 bases matching TRBD1. The length of the CDR3 is 13 residues. The germline V gene encodes CDR1 MNHEY and CDR2 SVGEGT. J was trimmed by 7 bases and V by 6 bases; bases with no gene match: 4. The DNA of the CDR3 is TGTGCCAGCAGCGACAGGGGGAGCCAGCCCCAGCATTTT. This gives the protein CASSDRGSQPQHF.

The chain joins TRBV6-5 to TRBJ1-1, with a possible D match to TRBD1 (5 bases). Trimming pared 6 bases from V and 1 base from J, leaving 15 bases between. CDR1 is MNHEY, CDR2 SVGAGI, per germline. This CDR3 is built from 15 residues. The CDR3, as DNA: TGTGCCAGCAGCCGCGGGAGTGGGGGGAACACTGAAGCTTTCTTT. This encodes CASSRGSGGNTEAFF.

The chain is built from TRBV6-1 and TRBJ1-4; tentative D call: TRBD1 (5 bases). Looked up from germline, CDR1 is MNHNS and CDR2 is SASEGT. V lost 1 base to trimming and J lost 8 bases, with 20 bases between them. CDR3 size: 17 residues. The CDR3 spells CASSEVSAVRGGEKLFF. The CDR3 region has the DNA TGTGCCAGCAGTGAAGTGTCTGCTGTGAGGGGAGGGGAAAAACTGTTTTTT.

J is TRBJ1-5 and V is TRBV5-1, with D tentatively TRBD1 (5 bases). The germline V gene encodes CDR1 SGHRS and CDR2 YFSETQ. Trimming pared 4 bases from V and 9 bases from J, leaving 17 bases between. This CDR3 has 14 amino acids. CDR3 sequence reads: CASSPDGGSRPQHF. DNA of the CDR3: TGCGCCAGCAGCCCGGACGGGGGGTCGAGGCCCCAGCATTTT.

This clone was seen only a few times. The V call is TRBV5-1, the J call TRBJ2-2; no reliable D call. Trimming took 4 bases from V and 2 from J, leaving 9 bases between them. The CDR3 loop spans 14 amino acids. Germline V CDR1 and CDR2: SGHRS, YFSETQ. This chain's CDR3 is CASSATDNTGELFF. The CDR3 DNA reads as TGCGCCAGCAGCGCCACAGATAACACCGGGGAGCTGTTTTTT.

J is TRBJ1-6 and V is TRBV18; possible D gene TRBD1, 6 bases. V was trimmed by 3 bases and J by 4 bases, leaving 13 bases between them. Germline V gives CDR1 KGHSH, CDR2 LQKENI. The CDR3 extends over 16 amino acids. The DNA of the CDR3 is TGTGCCAGCTCACCCACGATGGGGGCTTATAATTCACCCCTCCACTTT. This sequence encodes CASSPTMGAYNSPLHF.

This chain links TRBV7-2 with TRBJ1-1; TRBD1 might be the D (6 bases). The CDR3 runs 12 residues. Trimming stripped 7 bases from V and 3 bases from J, with 9 bases between. Germline V gene data show CDR1 as SGHTA and CDR2 as FQGNSA. CDR3: CASTEGDTEAFF. For the CDR3, the DNA is TGTGCCAGCACCGAGGGGGACACTGAAGCTTTCTTT. Variable domain in full (rest from reference TRBV7-2 and TRBJ1-1): GAGVSQSPSNKVTEKGKDVELRCDPISGHTALYWYRQSLGQGLEFLIYFQGNSAPDKSGLPSDRFSAERTGGSVSTLTIQRTQQEDSAVYLCASTEGDTEAFFGQGTRLTVV.

This rearrangement joins TRBV19 to TRBJ2-2; the match to TRBD1 covers 7 bases. The CDR3 extends over 16 amino acids. Germline trimming cut 9 bases from V and 4 bases from J; bases unmatched to any gene: 14. Germline V lookup: CDR1 LNHDA, CDR2 SQIVND (reference sequence). CDR3 sequence: CASGLKGPGGTGELFF. For the CDR3, the DNA is TGTGCCAGCGGGCTTAAAGGCCCAGGGGGCACCGGGGAGCTGTTTTTT.

This chain links TRBV5-1 with TRBJ2-1, with 13 bases matching TRBD2. The V gene end was trimmed by 4 bases and the J gene end by 9 bases; junction bases not matched to a gene: 7. The germline CDR1 and CDR2 sequences are SGHRS and YFSETQ. The length of the CDR3 is 15 residues. DNA for the CDR3: TGCGCCAGCAGCGCCGGACTAGCGGGGGTATCTGAGCAGTTCTTC. Translating gives CASSAGLAGVSEQFF.

The rearrangement uses TRBV28 and TRBJ2-1, with 9 positions matching TRBD1. This CDR3 spans 17 amino acids. Germline V lookup: CDR1 MDHEN, CDR2 SYDVKM. V trimming: 4 bases; J trimming: 6 bases; junction bases outside the gene matches: 13. CDR3 DNA: TGTGCCAGCAGTTCAATAAAGGCGGACAGGGGAATCAATGAGCAGTTCTTC. Encoded protein: CASSSIKADRGINEQFF.

This chain joins TRBV27 and TRBJ1-1; D call uncertain. The CDR3 is made up of 14 amino acids. CDR1 is MNHEY and CDR2 is SMNVEV in the germline V gene (reference sequence). Trimming shortened V by 5 bases and J by 1 base, and 11 bases separated the two germline ends. The CDR3 DNA reads as TGTGCCAGCAGTCTAGGTCCGGGGAACACTGAAGCTTTCTTT. Amino acids: CASSLGPGNTEAFF.

Here the CDR3 reads CSALSTDTQYF. CDR3 DNA sequence: TGCAGTGCCCTTAGCACAGATACGCAGTATTTT. This sequence joins TRBV20-1 and TRBJ2-3; D unresolved. This CDR3 contains 11 residues. Germline loops: CDR1 DFQATT, CDR2 SNEGSKA (reference sequence). Trimming stripped 6 bases from V and 0 bases from J, with 4 bases between.

This chain links TRBV19 with TRBJ1-2, with TRBD1 matching 7 bases. The CDR3 spans 17 residues. With 3 bases clipped from V and 2 bases from J, the junction kept 12 bases outside the gene matches. Germline CDR1 reads LNHDA; CDR2 reads SQIVND (reference sequence). Here the CDR3 reads CASSIRQGGMKNYGYTF. CDR3 coding DNA: TGTGCCAGTAGTATCAGGCAGGGGGGAATGAAGAACTATGGCTACACCTTC. The variable domain in full, with the rest retrieved from reference TRBV19 and TRBJ1-2, is DGGITQSPKYLFRKEGQNVTLSCEQNLNHDAMYWYRQDPGQGLRLIYYSQIVNDFQKGDIAEGYSVSREKKESFPLTVTSAQKNPTAFYLCASSIRQGGMKNYGYTFGSGTRLTVV.

The rearrangement links TRBV25-1 to TRBJ1-1, with TRBD1 as a possible D gene (5 bases). The V end was cut by 1 base, the J end by 1 base, with 10 bases between. Germline CDR1 MGHDK, CDR2 SYGVNS. This CDR3 contains 15 residues. CDR3 sequence reads: CASSEFWGENTEAFF. The CDR3 coding sequence is TGTGCCAGCAGTGAATTTTGGGGGGAGAACACTGAAGCTTTCTTT.

This clone was seen once. The rearrangement joins TRBV27 to TRBJ1-5, with D possibly TRBD1 on 6 matching bases. V lost 1 base and J lost 1, with 11 bases in between. Germline CDR1 MNHEY, CDR2 SMNVEV (reference sequence). The CDR3 consists of 16 residues. CDR3 in amino acids: CASSLFGTSSNQPQHF. In nucleotides, the CDR3 is TGTGCCAGCAGTTTATTTGGGACATCAAGCAATCAGCCCCAGCATTTT.

This chain links TRBV6-1 with TRBJ2-1; D is unclear. CDR1 and CDR2 from the germline V gene are MNHNS and SASEGT. Trimming left V 0 bases short and J 0 bases short, with 12 bases between. This CDR3 is 17 amino acids long. The chain's CDR3 is CASSEALGLPSYNEQFF. DNA of the CDR3: TGTGCCAGCAGTGAAGCCTTGGGCCTCCCCTCCTACAATGAGCAGTTCTTC.

The chain employs TRBV5-4 and TRBJ2-7, with 11 bases matching TRBD2. From germline, CDR1 is SGHNT and CDR2 YYREEE (reference sequence). V lost 4 bases and J lost 2; bases outside the gene matches: 8. The CDR3 is made up of 16 amino acids. CDR3 sequence reads: CASSLVAGGETYEQYF. CDR3 nucleotide sequence: TGTGCCAGCAGCCTCGTAGCGGGGGGGGAGACCTACGAGCAGTACTTC.

V usage is TRBV28 and J usage is TRBJ1-4; 8 bases line up with TRBD1. Germline trimming cut 10 bases from V and 8 bases from J; bases unmatched to any gene: 6. Germline V gene sequence: CDR1 MDHEN, CDR2 SYDVKM. This CDR3 spans 12 amino acids. The CDR3 protein is CATGGLREKLFF. CDR3 sequence (DNA): TGTGCCACAGGGGGCCTGAGAGAAAAACTGTTTTTT.

CDR3 nucleotide sequence: TGTGCCAGCAGCCATGGTCGGCCTAAGGGGTCGAGGCCGCCCACCTACGAGCAGTACTTC. Amino acid sequence: CASSHGRPKGSRPPTYEQYF. V usage is TRBV6-6 and J usage is TRBJ2-7, with D perhaps TRBD1 (5 bases). Germline V lookup: CDR1 MNHNY, CDR2 SVGAGI (reference sequence). Trimming left V 6 bases short and J 2 bases short, with 32 bases between. The CDR3 runs 20 residues.

This clone was detected only once. The chain has TRBV2 and TRBJ2-7; 13 bases line up with TRBD2. Trimming cost V 1 base and J 3 bases; bases outside gene matches: 9. Germline CDR1 is SNHLY and CDR2 is FYNNEI. The CDR3 extends over 18 amino acids. The CDR3 DNA follows: TGTGCCAGCAGTGAAGGGACTAGCGGGGGCCCAGGAGGCTACGAGCAGTACTTC. Residues: CASSEGTSGGPGGYEQYF.

V usage is TRBV11-2 and J usage is TRBJ1-5; 9 bases line up with TRBD1. Losses at the gene ends were 5 bases for V and 8 bases for J; bases not matched to a gene: 10. CDR1 and CDR2 (germline): SGHAT, FQNNGV. This CDR3 has 15 amino acids. CDR3 sequence: CASSPRTGAAKPQHF. Here the CDR3 DNA reads TGTGCCAGCAGCCCCAGGACAGGGGCCGCTAAGCCCCAGCATTTT.

J is TRBJ2-1 and V is TRBV6-5; 8 nucleotides agree with TRBD2. The germline gives CDR1 MNHEY, CDR2 SVGAGI. Trimming cost V 6 bases and J 4 bases; bases outside gene matches: 8. This CDR3 has 15 amino acids. The CDR3 spells CASSQEAGAYNEQFF. The CDR3 coding sequence is TGTGCCAGCAGCCAGGAAGCGGGGGCTTACAATGAGCAGTTCTTC.

V usage is TRBV7-9 and J usage is TRBJ2-7; 7 nucleotides align to TRBD1. The V gene end was trimmed by 5 bases and the J gene end by 5 bases; junction bases not matched to a gene: 6. CDR3 length: 13 amino acids. Germline CDR1 is SEHNR and CDR2 is FQNEAQ (reference sequence). The CDR3 DNA reads TGTGCCAGCAGCCCCGGACAGGAGGACGAGCAGTACTTC. This translates into CASSPGQEDEQYF.